The 20 T cell receptor beta chains reported below all come from one sample, sequenced in a study of blood T cell repertoires in COVID-19. Sequencing was performed with immunoSEQ multiplex PCR; in TCRdb, only in-frame clones are kept and a portion is missing. The sample includes 25,000 to 35,000 clones, just over 85% of them seen just once. Sample: peripheral blood. These receptors all stem from a human donor in a cohort sampled during active COVID-19.

This chain uses TRBV5-1 with TRBJ2-1; 8 nucleotides match TRBD1. J gave up 1 base and V 2 bases, and 5 bases lay outside the gene matches. The CDR3 consists of 16 residues. Germline V CDR1 and CDR2: SGHRS, YFSETQ. This chain's CDR3 is CASSFGTGGSYNEQFF. CDR3 DNA sequence: TGCGCCAGCAGCTTTGGGACAGGAGGTTCCTACAATGAGCAGTTCTTC.

The V call is TRBV4-1, the J call TRBJ2-3; 12 nucleotides align to TRBD2. Germline values: CDR1 MGHRA, CDR2 YSYEKL. CDR3 length: 16 amino acids. The V segment lost 3 bases and the J segment 4 bases; nucleotides outside the gene matches: 5. The DNA of the CDR3 is TGCGCCAGCAGCCACCTACGACTAGCGGGGGCAGATACGCAGTATTTT. Its protein product is CASSHLRLAGADTQYF.

The chain has TRBV7-8 and TRBJ2-7; D remains unclear. Trimming pared 7 bases from V and 7 bases from J, leaving 11 bases between. The CDR3 is 11 residues long. Germline CDR1 and CDR2: SGHVS and FQNEAQ. This CDR3 reads CASTPHIEQYF. The CDR3 DNA reads as TGTGCCAGCACCCCCCACATAGAGCAGTACTTC.

This clone has more than one count but fewer than ten. The chain recombines TRBV14 with TRBJ1-2, with 8 bases matching TRBD1. CDR3 length: 15 amino acids. CDR1 is SGHDN, CDR2 FVKESK, per germline. The junction had 9 bases not matched to a gene; V was cut back by 4 bases and J by 5 bases. CDR3 nucleotides: TGTGCCAGCAGCCTCGACTTTGGACAGGGATATGGCTACACCTTC. It codes for CASSLDFGQGYGYTF.

The chain has TRBV7-6 and TRBJ2-6; TRBD1 agrees at 9 bases. This CDR3 spans 18 amino acids. Looked up from germline, CDR1 is SGHVS and CDR2 is FNYEAQ. Losses at the gene ends were 3 bases for V and 2 bases for J; bases not matched to a gene: 8. DNA of the CDR3: TGTGCCAGCAGCTTTCCGACAGGGGGAAACACTGGGGCCAACGTCCTGACTTTC. Amino acids: CASSFPTGGNTGANVLTF.

This chain joins TRBV7-2 and TRBJ2-5; 13 bases match TRBD2. The trim removed 2 bases at V and 1 base at J, leaving 1 base unmatched. From germline, CDR1 is SGHTA and CDR2 FQGNSA. The CDR3 has 16 amino acids. The CDR3 sequence is CASSLTSGGAQETQYF. In nucleotides, the CDR3 is TGTGCCAGCAGCTTAACTAGCGGGGGGGCCCAAGAGACCCAGTACTTC.

This clone was found once. V gene TRBV6-5 combines with J gene TRBJ2-7; tentatively, D is TRBD1 (6 bases). CDR3 length equals 12 residues. The V and J ends lost 6 bases and 3 bases respectively, with 9 bases between them. Germline CDR1 is MNHEY and CDR2 is SVGAGI. The CDR3 reads CASRQQGYEQYF. CDR3 bases: TGTGCCAGCAGACAACAGGGCTACGAGCAGTACTTC.

This clone was recorded a few times. The gene calls are TRBV19 and TRBJ2-7, with 8 bases identical to TRBD2. Germline V gives CDR1 LNHDA, CDR2 SQIVND (reference sequence). After removal of 5 bases from V and 2 bases from J, the junction contained 2 bases not matched to a gene. The CDR3 consists of 13 residues. CDR3: CASSRGGTYEQYF. The CDR3 DNA reads TGTGCCAGTAGTCGGGGGGGTACCTACGAGCAGTACTTC.

The chain has TRBV6-5 and TRBJ2-2; 8 bases are a match to TRBD1. The trim removed 4 bases at V and 4 bases at J, leaving 8 bases unmatched. CDR1 MNHEY and CDR2 SVGAGI come from the germline V gene. This CDR3 is built from 16 residues. The CDR3 is CASSFTGTGVTGELFF. The DNA for the CDR3 is TGTGCCAGCAGTTTCACCGGGACAGGCGTCACCGGGGAGCTGTTTTTT.

The rearrangement uses TRBV2 and TRBJ2-7; a weak D match, TRBD1 (6 bases). Trimming cost V 3 bases and J 11 bases, with 14 bases left between them. CDR1 is SNHLY, CDR2 FYNNEI, per germline. The CDR3 runs to 12 residues. In nucleotides, the CDR3 is TGTGCCAGCAGTGAGCAGGGGCCGGCGAAGTACTTC. This translates into CASSEQGPAKYF.

The chain carries TRBV30 and TRBJ1-2, with D possibly TRBD1 on 6 matching bases. Deletions cut 0 bases from V and 7 bases from J, with 15 bases between. Per the germline V gene, CDR1 is GTSNPN and CDR2 is SVGIG (reference sequence). The CDR3 has 14 amino acids. As DNA, the CDR3 is TGTGCCTGGAGTGTAGGGCGGACAGCTGGTGGCTACACCTTC. Translated: CAWSVGRTAGGYTF.

This clone was seen a single time. This sequence joins TRBV11-2 and TRBJ2-7; possible D gene TRBD1, 6 bases. Germline V gives CDR1 SGHAT, CDR2 FQNNGV. Trimming removed 3 bases from V and 4 bases from J, with 7 bases in between. The CDR3 has 12 residues. The CDR3 DNA reads as TGTGCCAGCAGCTTGGACAGTTACGAGCAGTACTTC. Protein sequence: CASSLDSYEQYF.

The chain combines TRBV11-3 with TRBJ2-7; D not resolved. In germline, CDR1 is SGHNT, CDR2 YENEEA. The V and J ends lost 0 bases and 4 bases respectively, with 7 bases between them. The CDR3 contains 13 residues. The DNA for the CDR3 is TGTGCCAGCAGCTTAGAGTTCATGTACGAGCAGTACTTC. Protein: CASSLEFMYEQYF.

The chain carries TRBV19 and TRBJ1-4; 7 bases are shared with TRBD1. CDR1 is LNHDA, CDR2 SQIVND, per germline (reference sequence). J lost 1 base, V lost 5 bases, and 4 bases had no gene match. This CDR3 is built from 15 residues. Here the CDR3 reads CASSARQGTNEKLFF. The CDR3 DNA is TGTGCCAGTAGTGCCCGACAGGGAACTAATGAAAAACTGTTTTTT. The whole variable domain, filled in from reference TRBV19 and TRBJ1-4, reads DGGITQSPKYLFRKEGQNVTLSCEQNLNHDAMYWYRQDPGQGLRLIYYSQIVNDFQKGDIAEGYSVSREKKESFPLTVTSAQKNPTAFYLCASSARQGTNEKLFFGSGTQLSVL.

The chain links TRBV29-1 to TRBJ2-1, with 9 positions matching TRBD2. The length of the CDR3 is 14 residues. The germline gives CDR1 SQVTM, CDR2 ANQGSEA. The junction had 10 bases not matched to a gene; V was cut back by 6 bases and J by 7 bases. DNA of the CDR3: TGCAGCGTCATGACTAGCGGCCTTAGGAATGAGCAGTTCTTC. It translates to CSVMTSGLRNEQFF.

V and J are TRBV11-1 and TRBJ1-6, with TRBD1 matching 9 bases. Germline-derived CDR1 and CDR2 are SGHAT and FQDESV (reference sequence). J gave up 6 bases and V 5 bases, and 8 bases lay outside the gene matches. The CDR3 runs to 16 residues. The CDR3, as DNA: TGTGCCAGCAGCCACCCTGGACAGGGGTTTAATTCACCCCTCCACTTT. It yields the protein CASSHPGQGFNSPLHF.

The V call is TRBV3-1 (or the pseudogene TRBV3-2), the J call TRBJ1-3; D not resolved. CDR3 length: 14 amino acids. Looked up from germline, CDR1 is LGHDT and CDR2 is YNNKEL (reference sequence). V was clipped by 4 bases and J by 4 bases, with 11 bases between them. CDR3 protein: CASSLTAGGNTIYF. Here the CDR3 DNA reads TGTGCCAGCAGCCTGACGGCAGGAGGAAACACCATATATTTT.

The chain combines TRBV13 with TRBJ2-3; 9 bases are a match to TRBD2. The CDR3 is made up of 19 amino acids. Trimming removed 3 bases from V and 4 bases from J; junction bases left unmatched: 17. The germline gives CDR1 PRHDT, CDR2 FYEKMQ (reference sequence). Here the CDR3 DNA reads TGTGCCAGCAGCTTCGGACACTTGTTGGCTAGCGGGGTTGCAGATACGCAGTATTTT. Residues: CASSFGHLLASGVADTQYF.

This clone was recorded a few times. V and J are TRBV9 and TRBJ1-6; D uncertain. CDR1 is SGDLS and CDR2 is YYNGEE in the germline V gene. Trimming pared 4 bases from V and 13 bases from J, leaving 18 bases between. The CDR3 has 14 amino acids. CDR3 in amino acids: CASSPHIETGPLHF. The DNA for the CDR3 is TGTGCCAGCAGCCCACACATCGAGACCGGGCCCCTCCACTTT.

This clone came up a few times. The V and J genes are TRBV3-1 (or the pseudogene TRBV3-2) and TRBJ2-2; TRBD1 matches at 11 bases. In germline, CDR1 is LGHDT, CDR2 YNNKEL (reference sequence). CDR3 length: 17 residues. J lost 6 bases, V lost 5 bases, and 11 bases had no gene match. The CDR3 here is CASSRGGGQGASGELFF. DNA of the CDR3: TGTGCCAGCAGCAGAGGCGGAGGACAGGGGGCATCCGGGGAGCTGTTTTTT.